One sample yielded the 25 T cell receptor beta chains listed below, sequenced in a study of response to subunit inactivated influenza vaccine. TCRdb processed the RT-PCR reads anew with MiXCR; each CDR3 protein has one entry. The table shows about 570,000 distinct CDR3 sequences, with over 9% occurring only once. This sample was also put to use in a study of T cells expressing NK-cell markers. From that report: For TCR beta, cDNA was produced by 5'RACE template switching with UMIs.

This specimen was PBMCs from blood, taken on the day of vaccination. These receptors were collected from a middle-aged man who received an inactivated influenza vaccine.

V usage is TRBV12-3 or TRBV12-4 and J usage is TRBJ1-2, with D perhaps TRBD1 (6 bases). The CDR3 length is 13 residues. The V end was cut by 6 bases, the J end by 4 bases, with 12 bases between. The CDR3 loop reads CASSRGSFYGYTF. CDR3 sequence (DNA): TGTGCCAGCAGCAGGGGTTCGTTCTATGGCTACACCTTC.

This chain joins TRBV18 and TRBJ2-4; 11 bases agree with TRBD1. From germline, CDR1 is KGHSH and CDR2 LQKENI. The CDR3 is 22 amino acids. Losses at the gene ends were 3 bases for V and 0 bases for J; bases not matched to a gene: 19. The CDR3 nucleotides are TGTGCCAGCTCACCTTTCTCCCAACCCCGGGACAGGGGGATTTTAGCCAAAAACATTCAGTACTTC. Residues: CASSPFSQPRDRGILAKNIQYF.

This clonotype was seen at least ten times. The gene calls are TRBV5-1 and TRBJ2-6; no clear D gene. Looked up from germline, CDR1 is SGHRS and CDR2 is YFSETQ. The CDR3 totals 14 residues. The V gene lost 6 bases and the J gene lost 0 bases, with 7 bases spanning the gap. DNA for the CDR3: TGCGCCAGCACCGGAGACTCTGGGGCCAACGTCCTGACTTTC. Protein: CASTGDSGANVLTF.

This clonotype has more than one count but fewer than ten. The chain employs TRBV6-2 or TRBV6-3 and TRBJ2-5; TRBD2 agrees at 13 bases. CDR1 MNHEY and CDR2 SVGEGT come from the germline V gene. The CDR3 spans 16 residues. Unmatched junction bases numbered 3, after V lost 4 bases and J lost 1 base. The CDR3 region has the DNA TGTGCCAGCAGTTTGACTAGCGGGAGGACCCAAGAGACCCAGTACTTC. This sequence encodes CASSLTSGRTQETQYF.

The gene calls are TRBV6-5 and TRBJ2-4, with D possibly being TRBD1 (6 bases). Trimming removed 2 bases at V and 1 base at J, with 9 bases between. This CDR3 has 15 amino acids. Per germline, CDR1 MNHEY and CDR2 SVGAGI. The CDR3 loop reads CASSYGRGAKNIQYF. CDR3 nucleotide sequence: TGTGCCAGCAGTTACGGAAGGGGGGCCAAAAACATTCAGTACTTC.

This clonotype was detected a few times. CDR3 sequence: CASSQRQGAFPSYNEQFF. The DNA for the CDR3 is TGTGCCAGCAGCCAACGACAGGGGGCCTTCCCCTCCTACAATGAGCAGTTCTTC. This sequence joins TRBV14 and TRBJ2-1, with 10 nucleotides matching TRBD1. The CDR3 has 18 amino acids. V trimming: 2 bases; J trimming: 0 bases; junction bases outside the gene matches: 7. Germline loops: CDR1 SGHDN, CDR2 FVKESK.

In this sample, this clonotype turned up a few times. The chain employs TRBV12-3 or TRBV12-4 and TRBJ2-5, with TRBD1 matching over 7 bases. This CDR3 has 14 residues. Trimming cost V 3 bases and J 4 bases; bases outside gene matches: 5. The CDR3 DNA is TGTGCCAGCAGTTTGACAGGGATGGGAGAGACCCAGTACTTC. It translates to CASSLTGMGETQYF.

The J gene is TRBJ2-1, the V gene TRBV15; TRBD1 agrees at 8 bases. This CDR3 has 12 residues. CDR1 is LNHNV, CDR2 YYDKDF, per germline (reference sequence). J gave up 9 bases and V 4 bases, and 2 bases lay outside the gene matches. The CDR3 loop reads CATSTGQGEQFF. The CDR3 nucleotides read TGTGCCACCAGCACCGGACAGGGTGAGCAGTTCTTC.

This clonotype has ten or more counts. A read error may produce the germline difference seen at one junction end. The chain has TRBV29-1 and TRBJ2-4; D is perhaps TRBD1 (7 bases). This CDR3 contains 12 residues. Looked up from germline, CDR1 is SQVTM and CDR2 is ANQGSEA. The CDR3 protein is CSVEDRRGLQNF. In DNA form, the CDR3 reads TGCAGCGTTGAAGATCGGAGGGGGCTCCAAAACTTC.

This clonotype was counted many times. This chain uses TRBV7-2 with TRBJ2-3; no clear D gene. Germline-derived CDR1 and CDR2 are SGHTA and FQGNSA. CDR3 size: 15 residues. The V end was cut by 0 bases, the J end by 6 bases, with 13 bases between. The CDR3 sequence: CASSLAKGYGDTQYF. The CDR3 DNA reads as TGTGCCAGCAGCTTAGCCAAAGGGTATGGCGATACGCAGTATTTT.

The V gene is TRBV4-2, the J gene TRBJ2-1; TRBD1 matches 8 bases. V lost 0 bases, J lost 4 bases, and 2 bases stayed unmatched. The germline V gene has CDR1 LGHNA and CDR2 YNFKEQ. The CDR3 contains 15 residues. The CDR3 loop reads CASSQERTGYNEQFF. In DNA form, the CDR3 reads TGTGCCAGCAGCCAAGAAAGGACAGGGTACAATGAGCAGTTCTTC.

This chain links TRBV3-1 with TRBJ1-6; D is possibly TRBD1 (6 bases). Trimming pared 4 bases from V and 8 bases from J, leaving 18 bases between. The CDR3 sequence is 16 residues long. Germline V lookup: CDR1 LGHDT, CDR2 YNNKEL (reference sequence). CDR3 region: CASSPRGGRGDSPLHF. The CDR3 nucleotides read TGTGCCAGCAGCCCCCGGGGTGGCAGGGGTGATTCACCCCTCCACTTT.

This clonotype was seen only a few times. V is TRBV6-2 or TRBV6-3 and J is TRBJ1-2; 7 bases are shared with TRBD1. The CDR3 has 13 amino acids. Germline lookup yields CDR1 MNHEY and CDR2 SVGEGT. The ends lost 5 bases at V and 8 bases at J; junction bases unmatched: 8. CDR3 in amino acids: CASSQKTGRGYTF. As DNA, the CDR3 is TGTGCCAGCAGTCAAAAGACAGGGCGAGGCTACACCTTC.

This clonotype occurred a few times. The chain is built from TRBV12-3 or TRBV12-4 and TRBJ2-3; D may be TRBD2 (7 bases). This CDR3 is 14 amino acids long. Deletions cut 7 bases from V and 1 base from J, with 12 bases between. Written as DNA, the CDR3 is TGTGCCAGCAACACAGGGAGGGGCACAGATACGCAGTATTTT. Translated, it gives CASNTGRGTDTQYF.

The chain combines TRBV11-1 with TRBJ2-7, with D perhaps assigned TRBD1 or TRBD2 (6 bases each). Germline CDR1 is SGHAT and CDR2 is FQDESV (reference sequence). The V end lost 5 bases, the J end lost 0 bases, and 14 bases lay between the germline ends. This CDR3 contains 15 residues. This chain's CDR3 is CASSLRQDYSYEQYF. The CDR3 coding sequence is TGTGCCAGCAGCCTCCGACAGGACTACTCCTACGAGCAGTACTTC.

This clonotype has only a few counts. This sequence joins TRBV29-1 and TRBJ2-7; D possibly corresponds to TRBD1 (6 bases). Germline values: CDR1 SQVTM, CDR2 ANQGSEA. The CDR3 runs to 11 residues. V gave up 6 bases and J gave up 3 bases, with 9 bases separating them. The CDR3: CSVAQGYEQYF. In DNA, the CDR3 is TGCAGCGTGGCACAGGGCTACGAGCAGTACTTC.

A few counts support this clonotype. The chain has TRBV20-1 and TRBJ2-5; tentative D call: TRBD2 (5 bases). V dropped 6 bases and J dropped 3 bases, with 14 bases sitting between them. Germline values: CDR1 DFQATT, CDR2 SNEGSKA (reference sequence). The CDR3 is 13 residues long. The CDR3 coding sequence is TGCAGTGCCTACAGAAGGCGGGAAGAGACCCAGTACTTC. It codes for CSAYRRREETQYF.

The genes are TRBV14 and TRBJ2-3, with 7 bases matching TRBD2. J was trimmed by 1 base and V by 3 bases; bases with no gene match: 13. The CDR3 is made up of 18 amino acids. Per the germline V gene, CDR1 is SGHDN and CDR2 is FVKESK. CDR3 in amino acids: CASSHKRIASGGTDTQYF. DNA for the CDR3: TGTGCCAGCAGCCACAAAAGGATAGCTAGCGGAGGCACAGATACGCAGTATTTT.

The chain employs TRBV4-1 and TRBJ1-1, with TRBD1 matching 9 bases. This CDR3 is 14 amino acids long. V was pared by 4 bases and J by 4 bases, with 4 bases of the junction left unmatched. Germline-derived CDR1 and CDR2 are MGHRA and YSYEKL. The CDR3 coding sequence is TGCGCCAGCAGCCGGGACAGGGTGGGCACTGAAGCTTTCTTT. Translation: CASSRDRVGTEAFF.

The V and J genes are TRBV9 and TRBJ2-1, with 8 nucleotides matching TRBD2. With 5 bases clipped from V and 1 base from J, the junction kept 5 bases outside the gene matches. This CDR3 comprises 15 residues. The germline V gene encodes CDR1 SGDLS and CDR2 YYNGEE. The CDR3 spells CASSIAGSSYNEQFF. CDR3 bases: TGTGCCAGCAGTATAGCGGGGTCATCCTACAATGAGCAGTTCTTC.

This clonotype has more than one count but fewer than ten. The CDR3 DNA is TGCAGTGTTATTCGGGAGTACGAGCAGTACTTC. Amino acids: CSVIREYEQYF. The rearrangement joins TRBV20-1 to TRBJ2-7; TRBD2 is a possible D gene (6 bases). Deletions cut 7 bases from V and 4 bases from J, with 11 bases between. CDR1 and CDR2 (germline): DFQATT, SNEGSKA (reference sequence). This CDR3 spans 11 amino acids.

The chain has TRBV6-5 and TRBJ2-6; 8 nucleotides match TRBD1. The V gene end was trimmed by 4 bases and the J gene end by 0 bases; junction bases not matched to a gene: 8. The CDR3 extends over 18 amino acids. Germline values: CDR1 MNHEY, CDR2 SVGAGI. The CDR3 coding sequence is TGTGCCAGCAGTTCCATGGACAGGGAGTACTCTGGGGCCAACGTCCTGACTTTC. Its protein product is CASSSMDREYSGANVLTF.

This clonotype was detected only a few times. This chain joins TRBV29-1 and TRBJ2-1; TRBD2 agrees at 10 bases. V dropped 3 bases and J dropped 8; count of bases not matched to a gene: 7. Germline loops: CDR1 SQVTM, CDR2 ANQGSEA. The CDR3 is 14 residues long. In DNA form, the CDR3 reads TGCAGCGTTGAGGAGCGGGAGGGCCTCGATGAGCAGTTCTTC. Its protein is CSVEEREGLDEQFF.

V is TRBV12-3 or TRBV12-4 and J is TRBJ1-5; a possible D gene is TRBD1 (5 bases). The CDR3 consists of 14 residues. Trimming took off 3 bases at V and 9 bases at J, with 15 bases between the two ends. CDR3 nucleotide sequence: TGTGCCAGCAGTTTCGGCGAAGGGGAGATGCCCCAGCATTTT. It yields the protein CASSFGEGEMPQHF.

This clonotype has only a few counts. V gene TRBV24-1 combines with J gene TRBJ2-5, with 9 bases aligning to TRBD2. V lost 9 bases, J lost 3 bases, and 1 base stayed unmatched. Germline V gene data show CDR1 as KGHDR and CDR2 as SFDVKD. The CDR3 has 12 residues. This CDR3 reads CATGGGEETQYF. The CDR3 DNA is TGTGCCACCGGCGGGGGGGAAGAGACCCAGTACTTC.